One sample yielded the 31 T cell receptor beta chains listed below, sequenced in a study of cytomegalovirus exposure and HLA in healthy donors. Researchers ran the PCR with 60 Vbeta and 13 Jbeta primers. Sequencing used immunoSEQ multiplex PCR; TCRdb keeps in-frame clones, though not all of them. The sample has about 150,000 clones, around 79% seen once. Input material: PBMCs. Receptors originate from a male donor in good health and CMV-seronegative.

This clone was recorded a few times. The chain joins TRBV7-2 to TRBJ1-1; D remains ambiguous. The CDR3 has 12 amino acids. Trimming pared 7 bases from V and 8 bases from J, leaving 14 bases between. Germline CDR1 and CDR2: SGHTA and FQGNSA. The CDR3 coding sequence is TGTGCCAGCAACCCAGGAACCTGGGAAGCTTTCTTT. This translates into CASNPGTWEAFF. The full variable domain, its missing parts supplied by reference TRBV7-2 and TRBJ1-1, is GAGVSQSPSNKVTEKGKDVELRCDPISGHTALYWYRQSLGQGLEFLIYFQGNSAPDKSGLPSDRFSAERTGGSVSTLTIQRTQQEDSAVYLCASNPGTWEAFFGQGTRLTVV.

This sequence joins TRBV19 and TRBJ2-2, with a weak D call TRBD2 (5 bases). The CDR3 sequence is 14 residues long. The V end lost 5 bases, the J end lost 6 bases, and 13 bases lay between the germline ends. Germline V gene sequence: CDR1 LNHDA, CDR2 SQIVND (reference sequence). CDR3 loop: CASSHNKEAGELFF. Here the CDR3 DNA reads TGTGCCAGTAGTCATAATAAGGAGGCCGGGGAGCTGTTTTTT.

The CDR3 loop reads CASSLSLAGVSNQPQHF. CDR3 coding DNA: TGTGCCAGCAGCCTATCCCTTGCAGGGGTTAGCAATCAGCCCCAGCATTTT. This rearrangement joins TRBV5-6 to TRBJ1-5; TRBD1 is a possible D gene (6 bases). Germline values: CDR1 SGHDT, CDR2 YYEEEE. The CDR3 consists of 17 residues. V was clipped by 4 bases and J by 0 bases, with 17 bases between them.

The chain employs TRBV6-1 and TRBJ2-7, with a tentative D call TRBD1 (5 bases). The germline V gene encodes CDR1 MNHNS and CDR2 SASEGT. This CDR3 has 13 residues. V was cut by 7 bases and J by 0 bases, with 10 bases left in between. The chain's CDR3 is CASKAGASYEQYF. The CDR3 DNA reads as TGTGCCAGCAAGGCTGGGGCCTCCTACGAGCAGTACTTC.

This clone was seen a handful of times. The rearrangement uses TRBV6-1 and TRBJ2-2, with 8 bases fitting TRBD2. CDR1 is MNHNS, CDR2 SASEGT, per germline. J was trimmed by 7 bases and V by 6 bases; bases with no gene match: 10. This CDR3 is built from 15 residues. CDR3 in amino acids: CASRGTSGGGGELFF. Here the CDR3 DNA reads TGTGCCAGCAGGGGTACTAGCGGCGGGGGCGGGGAGCTGTTTTTT.

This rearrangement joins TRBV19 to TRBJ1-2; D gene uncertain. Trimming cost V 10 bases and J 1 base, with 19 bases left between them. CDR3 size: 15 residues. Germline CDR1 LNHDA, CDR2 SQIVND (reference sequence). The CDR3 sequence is CATLRTGRLNYGYTF. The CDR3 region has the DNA TGTGCCACCCTTCGGACTGGACGGCTTAACTATGGCTACACCTTC. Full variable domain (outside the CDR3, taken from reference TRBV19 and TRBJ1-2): DGGITQSPKYLFRKEGQNVTLSCEQNLNHDAMYWYRQDPGQGLRLIYYSQIVNDFQKGDIAEGYSVSREKKESFPLTVTSAQKNPTAFYLCATLRTGRLNYGYTFGSGTRLTVV.

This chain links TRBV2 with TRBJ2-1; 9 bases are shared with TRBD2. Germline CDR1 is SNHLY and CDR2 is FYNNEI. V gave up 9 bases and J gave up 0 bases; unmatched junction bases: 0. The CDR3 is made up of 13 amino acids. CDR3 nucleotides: TGTGCCAGTAGCGGGAGCTCCTACAATGAGCAGTTCTTC. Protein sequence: CASSGSSYNEQFF.

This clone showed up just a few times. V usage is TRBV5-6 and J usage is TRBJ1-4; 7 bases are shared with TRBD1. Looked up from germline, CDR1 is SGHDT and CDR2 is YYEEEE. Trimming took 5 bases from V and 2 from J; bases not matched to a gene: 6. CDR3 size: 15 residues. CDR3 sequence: CASRRLTGTNEKLFF. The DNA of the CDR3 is TGTGCCAGCAGGCGTCTGACAGGGACTAATGAAAAACTGTTTTTT.

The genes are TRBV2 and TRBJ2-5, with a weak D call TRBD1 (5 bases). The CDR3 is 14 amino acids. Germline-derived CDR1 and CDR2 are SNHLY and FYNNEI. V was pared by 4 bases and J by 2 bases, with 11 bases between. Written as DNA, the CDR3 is TGTGCCAGCAGTGTTGGCAGGACACAAGAGACCCAGTACTTC. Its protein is CASSVGRTQETQYF.

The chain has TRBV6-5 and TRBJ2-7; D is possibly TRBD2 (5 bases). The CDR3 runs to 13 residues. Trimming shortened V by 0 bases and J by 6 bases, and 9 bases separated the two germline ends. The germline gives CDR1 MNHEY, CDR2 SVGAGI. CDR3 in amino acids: CASSYSNGVEQYF. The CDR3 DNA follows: TGTGCCAGCAGTTACTCGAACGGGGTCGAGCAGTACTTC.

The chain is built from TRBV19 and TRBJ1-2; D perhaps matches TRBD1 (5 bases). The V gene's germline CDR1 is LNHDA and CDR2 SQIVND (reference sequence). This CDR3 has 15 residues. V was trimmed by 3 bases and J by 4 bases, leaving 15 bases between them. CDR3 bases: TGTGCCAGTAGTATGGGATCAGGGTCCCTCTATGGCTACACCTTC. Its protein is CASSMGSGSLYGYTF.

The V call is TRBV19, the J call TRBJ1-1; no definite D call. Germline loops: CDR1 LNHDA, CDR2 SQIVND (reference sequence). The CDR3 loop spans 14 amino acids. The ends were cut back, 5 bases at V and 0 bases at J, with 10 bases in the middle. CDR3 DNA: TGTGCCAGTAGTCACCCCCGGGTGAACACTGAAGCTTTCTTT. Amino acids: CASSHPRVNTEAFF. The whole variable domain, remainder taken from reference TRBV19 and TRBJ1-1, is DGGITQSPKYLFRKEGQNVTLSCEQNLNHDAMYWYRQDPGQGLRLIYYSQIVNDFQKGDIAEGYSVSREKKESFPLTVTSAQKNPTAFYLCASSHPRVNTEAFFGQGTRLTVV.

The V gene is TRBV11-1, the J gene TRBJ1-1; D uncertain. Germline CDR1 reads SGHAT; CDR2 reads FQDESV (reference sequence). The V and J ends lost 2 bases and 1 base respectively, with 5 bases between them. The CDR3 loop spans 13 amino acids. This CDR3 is CASSLNQNTEAFF. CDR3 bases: TGTGCCAGCAGCTTAAATCAGAACACTGAAGCTTTCTTT. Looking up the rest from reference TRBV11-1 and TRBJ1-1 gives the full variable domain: EAEVAQSPRYKITEKSQAVAFWCDPISGHATLYWYRQILGQGPELLVQFQDESVVDDSQLPKDRFSAERLKGVDSTLKIQPAELGDSAMYLCASSLNQNTEAFFGQGTRLTVV.

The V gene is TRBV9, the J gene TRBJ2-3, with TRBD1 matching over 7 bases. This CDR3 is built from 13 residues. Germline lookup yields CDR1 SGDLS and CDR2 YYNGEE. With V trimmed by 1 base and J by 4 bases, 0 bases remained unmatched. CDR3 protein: CASSVTGADTQYF. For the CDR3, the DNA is TGTGCCAGCAGCGTAACAGGGGCAGATACGCAGTATTTT.

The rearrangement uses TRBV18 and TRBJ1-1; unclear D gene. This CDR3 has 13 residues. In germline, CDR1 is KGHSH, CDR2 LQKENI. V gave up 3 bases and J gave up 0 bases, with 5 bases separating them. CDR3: CASSPLVNTEAFF. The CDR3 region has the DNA TGTGCCAGCTCACCTCTAGTGAACACTGAAGCTTTCTTT.

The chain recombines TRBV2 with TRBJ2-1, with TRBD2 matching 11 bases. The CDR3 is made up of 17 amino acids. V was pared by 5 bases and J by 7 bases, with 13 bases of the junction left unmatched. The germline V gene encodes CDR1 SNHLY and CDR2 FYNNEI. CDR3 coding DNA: TGTGCCAGCAGTCGGACCCCTAGCGGGGGGCCTAGGAATGAGCAGTTCTTC. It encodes CASSRTPSGGPRNEQFF. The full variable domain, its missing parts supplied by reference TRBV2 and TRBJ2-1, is EPEVTQTPSHQVTQMGQEVILRCVPISNHLYFYWYRQILGQKVEFLVSFYNNEISEKSEIFDDQFSVERPDGSNFTLKIRSTKLEDSAMYFCASSRTPSGGPRNEQFFGPGTRLTVL.

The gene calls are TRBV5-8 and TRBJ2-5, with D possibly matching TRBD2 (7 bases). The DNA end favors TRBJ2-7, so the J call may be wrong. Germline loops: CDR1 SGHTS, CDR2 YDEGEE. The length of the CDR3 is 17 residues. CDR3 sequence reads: CASSHLRGRGSSYEQYF. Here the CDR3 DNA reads TGTGCCAGCAGCCACCTCCGAGGGAGGGGGAGCTCCTACGAGCAGTACTTC.

The CDR3, as DNA: TGTGCCAGCACTCCAGGGCGTAATTCACCCCTCCACTTT. Translation gives CASTPGRNSPLHF. The genes are TRBV11-2 and TRBJ1-6; perhaps TRBD1 as D (5 bases). Trimming pared 7 bases from V and 6 bases from J, leaving 10 bases between. The CDR3 extends over 13 amino acids. Germline V gives CDR1 SGHAT, CDR2 FQNNGV.

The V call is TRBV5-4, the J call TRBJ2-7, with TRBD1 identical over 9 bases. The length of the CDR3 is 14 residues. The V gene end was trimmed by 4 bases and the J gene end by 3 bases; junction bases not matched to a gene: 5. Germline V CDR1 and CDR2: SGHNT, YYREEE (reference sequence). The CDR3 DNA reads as TGTGCCAGCAGCCTACAGGGGGCAAACTACGAGCAGTACTTC. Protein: CASSLQGANYEQYF.

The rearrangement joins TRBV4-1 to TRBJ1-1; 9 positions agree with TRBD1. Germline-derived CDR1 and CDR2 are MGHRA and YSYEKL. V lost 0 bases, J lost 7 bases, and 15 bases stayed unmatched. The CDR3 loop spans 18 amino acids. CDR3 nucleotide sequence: TGCGCCAGCAGCCAAGAGACCGGGACAGGGTCGGTGCGGGATGAAGCTTTCTTT. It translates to CASSQETGTGSVRDEAFF.

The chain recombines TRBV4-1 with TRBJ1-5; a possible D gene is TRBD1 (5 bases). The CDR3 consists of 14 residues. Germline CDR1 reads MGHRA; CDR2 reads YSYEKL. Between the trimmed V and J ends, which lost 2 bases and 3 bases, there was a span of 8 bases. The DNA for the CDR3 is TGCGCCAGCAGCCAACAGGGATTCAATCAGCCCCAGCATTTT. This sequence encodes CASSQQGFNQPQHF.

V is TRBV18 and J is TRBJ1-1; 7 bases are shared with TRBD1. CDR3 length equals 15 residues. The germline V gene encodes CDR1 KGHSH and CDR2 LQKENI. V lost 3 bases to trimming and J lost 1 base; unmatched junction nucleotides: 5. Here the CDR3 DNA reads TGTGCCAGCTCACCGGCAGGGGGAAGGAACACTGAAGCTTTCTTT. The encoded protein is CASSPAGGRNTEAFF.

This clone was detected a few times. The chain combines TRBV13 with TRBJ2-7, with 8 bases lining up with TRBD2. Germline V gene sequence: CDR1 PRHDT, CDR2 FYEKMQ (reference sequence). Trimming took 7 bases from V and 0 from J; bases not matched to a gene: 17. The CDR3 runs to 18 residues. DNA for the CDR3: TGTGCCAGCACGTCCAGCACGGAAAGCGGGGGCCTCTCCTACGAGCAGTACTTC. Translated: CASTSSTESGGLSYEQYF.

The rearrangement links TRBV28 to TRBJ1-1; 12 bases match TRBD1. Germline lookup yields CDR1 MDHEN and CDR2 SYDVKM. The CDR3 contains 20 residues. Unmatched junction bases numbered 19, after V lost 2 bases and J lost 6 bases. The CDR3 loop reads CASSLRRHRGQGATGSEAFF. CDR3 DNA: TGTGCCAGCAGTTTACGGCGCCACAGGGGACAGGGGGCGACGGGGTCTGAAGCTTTCTTT.

The CDR3 nucleotides read TGTGCCAGCAGCCCCCGGGTCGCGGGAGGAGAGACCCAGTACTTC. The encoded protein is CASSPRVAGGETQYF. The V and J genes are TRBV9 and TRBJ2-5, with 8 bases lining up with TRBD2. This CDR3 is 15 amino acids long. Losses at the gene ends were 4 bases for V and 4 bases for J; bases not matched to a gene: 9. Germline-derived CDR1 and CDR2 are SGDLS and YYNGEE.

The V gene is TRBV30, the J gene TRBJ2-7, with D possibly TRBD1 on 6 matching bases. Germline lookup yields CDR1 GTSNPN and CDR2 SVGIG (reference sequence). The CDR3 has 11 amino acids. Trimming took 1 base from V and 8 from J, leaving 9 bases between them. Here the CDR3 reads CAWSAGGKQYF. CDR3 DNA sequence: TGTGCCTGGAGTGCTGGGGGCAAGCAGTACTTC.

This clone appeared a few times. CDR3 loop: CASSPGFDRVANEKLFF. DNA for the CDR3: TGTGCCAGCAGCCCAGGATTCGACAGGGTAGCTAATGAAAAACTGTTTTTT. The chain joins TRBV14 to TRBJ1-4, with TRBD1 matching over 7 bases. This CDR3 region has 17 residues. Germline V CDR1 and CDR2: SGHDN, FVKESK. Unmatched junction bases numbered 11, after V lost 4 bases and J lost 3 bases.

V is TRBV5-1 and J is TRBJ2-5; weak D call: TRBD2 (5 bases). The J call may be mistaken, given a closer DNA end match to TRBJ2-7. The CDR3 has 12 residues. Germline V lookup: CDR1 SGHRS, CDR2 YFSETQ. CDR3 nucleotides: TGCGCCAGCAGTTCCCCGGGGTACGAGCAGTACTTC. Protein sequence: CASSSPGYEQYF.

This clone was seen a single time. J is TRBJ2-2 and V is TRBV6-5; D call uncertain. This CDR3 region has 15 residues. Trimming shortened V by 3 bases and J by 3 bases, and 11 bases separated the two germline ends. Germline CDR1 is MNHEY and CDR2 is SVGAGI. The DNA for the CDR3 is TGTGCCAGCAGTTATCAGAGGTCCCACACCGGGGAGCTGTTTTTT. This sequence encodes CASSYQRSHTGELFF.

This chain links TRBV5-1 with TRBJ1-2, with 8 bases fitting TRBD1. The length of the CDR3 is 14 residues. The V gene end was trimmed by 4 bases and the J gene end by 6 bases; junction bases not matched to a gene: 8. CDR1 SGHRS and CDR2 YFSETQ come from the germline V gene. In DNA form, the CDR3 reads TGCGCCAGCAGCCTAGCCGCGACAGGGGATGGCTACACCTTC. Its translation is CASSLAATGDGYTF.

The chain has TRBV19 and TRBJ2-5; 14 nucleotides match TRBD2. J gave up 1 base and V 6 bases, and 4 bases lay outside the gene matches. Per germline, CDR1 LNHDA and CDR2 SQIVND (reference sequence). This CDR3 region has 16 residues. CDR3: CASSLGLAGGQETQYF. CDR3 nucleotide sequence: TGTGCCAGTAGCCTCGGACTAGCGGGGGGCCAAGAGACCCAGTACTTC.